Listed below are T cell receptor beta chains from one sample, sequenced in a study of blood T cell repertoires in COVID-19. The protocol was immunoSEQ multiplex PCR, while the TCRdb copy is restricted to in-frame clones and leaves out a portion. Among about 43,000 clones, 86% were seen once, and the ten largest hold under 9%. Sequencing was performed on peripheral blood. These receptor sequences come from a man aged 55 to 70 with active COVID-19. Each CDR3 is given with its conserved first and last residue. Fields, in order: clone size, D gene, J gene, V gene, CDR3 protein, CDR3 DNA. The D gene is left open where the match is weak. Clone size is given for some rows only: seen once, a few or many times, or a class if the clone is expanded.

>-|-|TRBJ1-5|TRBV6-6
CASSYPENNQPQHF
TGTGCCAGCAGTTACCCGGAGAACAATCAGCCCCAGCATTTT
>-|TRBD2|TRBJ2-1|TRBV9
CASSQLAGGYNEQFF
TGTGCCAGCAGCCAATTAGCGGGAGGCTACAATGAGCAGTTCTTC
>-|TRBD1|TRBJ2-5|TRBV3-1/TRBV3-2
CASSQGPGTVETQYF
TGTGCCAGCAGCCAGGGCCCCGGGACAGTGGAGACCCAGTACTTC
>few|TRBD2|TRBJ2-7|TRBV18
CASSSSGRGYEQYF
TGTGCCAGCTCATCTAGCGGGAGGGGGTACGAGCAGTACTTC
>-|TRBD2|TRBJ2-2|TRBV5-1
CASTPSGNVGELFF
TGCGCCAGCACGCCTAGCGGGAATGTCGGGGAGCTGTTTTTT
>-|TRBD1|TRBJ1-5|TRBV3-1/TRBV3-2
CASSQGIGQGAQPQHF
TGTGCCAGCAGCCAGGGGATTGGACAGGGCGCCCAGCCCCAGCATTTT
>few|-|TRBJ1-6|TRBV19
CASTLGAGDNSPLHF
TGTGCCAGTACCCTGGGGGCAGGGGACAATTCACCCCTCCACTTT
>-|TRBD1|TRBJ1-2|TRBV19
CASSTATGGGYGYTF
TGTGCCAGTAGCACCGCGACAGGGGGCGGGTATGGCTACACCTTC
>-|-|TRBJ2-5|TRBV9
CASSKRRVGGAETQYF
TGTGCCAGCAGCAAAAGGAGGGTAGGAGGGGCAGAGACCCAGTACTTC
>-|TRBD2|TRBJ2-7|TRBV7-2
CASSPSGPPYEQYF
TGTGCCAGCAGCCCTAGCGGACCGCCCTACGAGCAGTACTTC
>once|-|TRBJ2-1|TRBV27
CASSLGTGVYNEQFF
TGTGCCAGCAGTTTAGGAACCGGGGTATACAATGAGCAGTTCTTC
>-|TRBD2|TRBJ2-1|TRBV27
CASTQGTSGLNEQFF
TGTGCCAGCACCCAAGGGACTAGCGGGTTGAATGAGCAGTTCTTC
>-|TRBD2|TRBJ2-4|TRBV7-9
CASSLAGAGEWNIQYF
TGTGCCAGCAGCTTAGCCGGAGCGGGAGAGTGGAACATTCAGTACTTC
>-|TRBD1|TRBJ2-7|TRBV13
CASSPTGTGGYHSYEQYF
TGTGCCAGCAGCCCGACCGGGACAGGGGGTTACCACTCCTACGAGCAGTACTTC
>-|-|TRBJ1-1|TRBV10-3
CAISESKISTEAFF
TGTGCCATCAGTGAGTCGAAAATTAGTACTGAAGCTTTCTTT
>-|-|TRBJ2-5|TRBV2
CASRETSETQYF
TGTGCCAGCAGAGAGACTTCGGAGACCCAGTACTTC
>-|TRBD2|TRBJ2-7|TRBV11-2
CASSTPRGRLAGQRYF
TGTGCCAGCAGCACGCCGCGGGGACGACTAGCGGGCCAGCGGTACTTC
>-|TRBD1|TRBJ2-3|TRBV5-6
CASSSTGGGRDTQYF
TGTGCCAGCAGTTCGACAGGGGGCGGGAGAGATACGCAGTATTTT
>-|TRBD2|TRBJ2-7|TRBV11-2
CASSLTEREVKRQYF
TGTGCCAGCAGCTTAACCGAGCGGGAGGTGAAGCGGCAGTACTTC
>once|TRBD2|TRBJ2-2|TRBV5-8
CASSPWTSSLFF
TGTGCCAGCAGCCCATGGACTAGTTCGCTGTTTTTT
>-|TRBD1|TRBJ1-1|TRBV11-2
CASSLGTGENTEAFF
TGTGCCAGCAGCCTTGGGACAGGAGAAAACACTGAAGCTTTCTTT
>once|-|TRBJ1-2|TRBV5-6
CASSPGGFNYGYTF
TGTGCCAGCAGCCCCGGGGGTTTCAACTATGGCTACACCTTC
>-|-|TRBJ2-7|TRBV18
CASSPGLSYEQYF
TGTGCCAGCTCACCGGGGCTCTCCTACGAGCAGTACTTC
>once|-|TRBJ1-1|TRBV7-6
CASSTRGGTEAFF
TGTGCCAGCAGCACCCGGGGGGGGACTGAAGCTTTCTTT
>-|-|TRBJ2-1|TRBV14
CASSQVREGLFF
TGTGCCAGCAGCCAAGTCAGGGAAGGTCTGTTCTTC
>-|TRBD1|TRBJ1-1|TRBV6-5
CASSPTGGRTEAFF
TGTGCCAGCAGCCCAACAGGGGGCAGAACTGAAGCTTTCTTT
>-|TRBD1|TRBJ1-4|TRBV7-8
CASSPRTGVEKLFF
TGTGCCAGCAGCCCCCGGACAGGCGTCGAAAAACTGTTTTTT
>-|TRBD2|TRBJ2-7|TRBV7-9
CASSLTSGSRSYEQYF
TGTGCCAGCAGCTTGACTAGCGGGAGTCGCTCCTACGAGCAGTACTTC
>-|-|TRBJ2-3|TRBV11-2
CASSLGGSTDTQYF
TGTGCCAGCAGCCTGGGCGGGAGCACAGATACGCAGTATTTT
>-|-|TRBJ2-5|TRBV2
CASSGGPLETQYF
TGTGCCAGCAGTGGTGGGCCCCTGGAGACCCAGTACTTC
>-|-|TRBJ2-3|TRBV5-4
CASSLAAAPWTQYF
TGTGCCAGCAGCTTGGCCGCGGCCCCGTGGACGCAGTATTTT
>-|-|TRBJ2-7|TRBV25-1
CASSETGLSEQYF
TGTGCCAGCAGTGAAACGGGATTAAGCGAGCAGTACTTC
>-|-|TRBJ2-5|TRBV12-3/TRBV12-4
CASSQYQETQYF
TGTGCCAGCAGCCAGTACCAAGAGACCCAGTACTTC
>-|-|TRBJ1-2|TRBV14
CASSQEPRSGYTF
TGTGCCAGCAGCCAAGAACCGAGATCTGGCTACACCTTC
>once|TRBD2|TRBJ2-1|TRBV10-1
CASSEAGGLFNEQFF
TGCGCCAGCAGTGAGGCGGGAGGCTTATTTAATGAGCAGTTCTTC
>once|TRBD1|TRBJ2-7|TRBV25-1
CASSEIPGQGTYEQYF
TGTGCCAGCAGTGAAATCCCGGGACAGGGCACCTACGAGCAGTACTTC
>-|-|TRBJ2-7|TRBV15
CATSREAGTGEQYF
TGTGCCACCAGCAGAGAGGCAGGTACGGGGGAGCAGTACTTC
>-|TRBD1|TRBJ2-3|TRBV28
CASSSGTGATDTQYF
TGTGCCAGCAGTTCCGGGACAGGGGCGACAGATACGCAGTATTTT
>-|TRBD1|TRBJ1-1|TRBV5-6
CASSRDSENTEAFF
TGTGCCAGCAGCAGGGACAGTGAGAACACTGAAGCTTTCTTT
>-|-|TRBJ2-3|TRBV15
CATSSRGNSITDTQYF
TGTGCCACCAGCAGTCGGGGGAACTCGATTACGGATACGCAGTATTTT
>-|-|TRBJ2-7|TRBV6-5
CASSPAGRAGREQYF
TGTGCCAGCAGTCCCGCGGGGCGGGCTGGCCGCGAGCAGTACTTC
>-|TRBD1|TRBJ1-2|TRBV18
CASSPGTGSLGGYTF
TGTGCCAGCTCACCAGGGACAGGGTCTCTGGGTGGCTACACCTTC
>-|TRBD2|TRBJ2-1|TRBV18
CASSPPGLLAGVNEQFF
TGTGCCAGCTCACCTCCGGGCCTTCTAGCGGGAGTCAATGAGCAGTTCTTC
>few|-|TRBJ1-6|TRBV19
CASKGLQVNSPLHF
TGTGCCAGTAAGGGACTCCAGGTTAATTCACCCCTCCACTTT
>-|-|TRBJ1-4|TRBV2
CASSPNGGRVTNEKLFF
TGTGCCAGCAGTCCTAACGGGGGGCGAGTGACTAATGAAAAACTGTTTTTT
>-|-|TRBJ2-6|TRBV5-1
CASSLSSSGANVLTF
TGCGCCAGCAGCTTGAGTAGCTCTGGGGCCAACGTCCTGACTTTC
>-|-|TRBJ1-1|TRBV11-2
CASSLQGFMNTEAFF
TGTGCCAGCAGCTTACAGGGGTTCATGAACACTGAAGCTTTCTTT
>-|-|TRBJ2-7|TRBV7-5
CARSFHMTSGRPSYEQYF
TGTGCCAGAAGCTTCCACATGACTAGCGGGAGGCCCTCCTACGAGCAGTACTTC
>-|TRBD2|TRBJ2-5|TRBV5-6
CASSPAGTSGKTKTQYF
TGTGCCAGCAGCCCGGCAGGGACTAGCGGGAAGACGAAGACCCAGTACTTC
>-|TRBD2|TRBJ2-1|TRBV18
CASSPIAGGTYNEQFF
TGTGCCAGCTCACCTATAGCGGGAGGGACCTACAATGAGCAGTTCTTC
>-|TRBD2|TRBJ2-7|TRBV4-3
CASSQAPTSGGQYF
TGCGCCAGCAGCCAAGCCCCCACTAGCGGAGGCCAGTACTTC
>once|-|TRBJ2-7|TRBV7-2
CASSLSGRVDEQYF
TGTGCCAGCAGCTTATCCGGCAGGGTGGACGAGCAGTACTTC
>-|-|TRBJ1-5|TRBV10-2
CATDGPNRRGQPQHF
TGCGCCACCGACGGACCGAACAGGCGGGGTCAGCCCCAGCATTTT
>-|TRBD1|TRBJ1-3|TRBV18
CASSSKTGITGNTIYF
TGTGCCAGCTCATCAAAGACAGGGATCACTGGAAACACCATATATTTT
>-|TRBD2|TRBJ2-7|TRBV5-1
CASSLTSGSSYEQYF
TGCGCCAGCAGTCTTACTAGCGGGAGTTCCTACGAGCAGTACTTC
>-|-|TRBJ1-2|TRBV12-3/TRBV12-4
CASSLGSYGYTF
TGTGCCAGCAGTTTGGGCAGCTATGGCTACACCTTC
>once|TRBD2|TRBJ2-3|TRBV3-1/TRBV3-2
CASSQGPGLAGDLADTQYF
TGTGCCAGCAGCCAGGGACCGGGACTAGCGGGAGATTTGGCAGATACGCAGTATTTT